This T cell receptor beta chain was captured by sequencing in a study of CD8 T cells in ankylosing spondylitis. Each CDR3 protein gets one entry after TCRdb re-called the 5' RACE reads with MiXCR. The data hold around 770,000 distinct CDR3 sequences, with 15% to 20% observed a single time. V lost 0 bases, J lost 5 bases, and 8 bases lay in between. This CDR3 comprises 13 residues. Germline CDR1 and CDR2: SGHKS and YYEKEE (reference sequence). With regard to this clonotype: Its antigen is not identified.

Study conclusions and caveats: What seemed typical of ankylosing spondylitis blood was a TCR beta motif built from eight highly homologous variants.

This clonotype was obtained from a male donor with ankylosing spondylitis. Sequencing was done on a sample of blood, either unsorted or a sorted T cell fraction (not recorded which). V gene TRBV5-5 combines with J gene TRBJ1-2; D remains unclear. CDR3 protein: CASSLVRSYGYTF. CDR3 nucleotide sequence: TGTGCCAGCAGCTTGGTGCGGTCTTATGGCTACACCTTC.